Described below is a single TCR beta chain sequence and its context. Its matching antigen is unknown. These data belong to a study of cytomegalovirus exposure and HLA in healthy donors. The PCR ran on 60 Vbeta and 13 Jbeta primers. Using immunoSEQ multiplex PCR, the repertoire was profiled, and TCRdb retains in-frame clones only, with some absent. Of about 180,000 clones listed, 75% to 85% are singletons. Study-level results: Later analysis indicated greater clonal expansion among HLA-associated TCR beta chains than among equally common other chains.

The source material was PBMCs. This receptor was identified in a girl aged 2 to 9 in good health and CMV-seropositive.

For the CDR3, the DNA is TGTGCCTGGAGAAGACTAGCGGGGGGGTACAATGAGCAGTTCTTC. It encodes CAWRRLAGGYNEQFF. The V gene is TRBV30, the J gene TRBJ2-1; 14 bases map to TRBD2. Germline trimming cut 3 bases from V and 4 bases from J; bases unmatched to any gene: 2. The germline V gene has CDR1 GTSNPN and CDR2 SVGIG (reference sequence). The CDR3 loop spans 15 amino acids.